This T cell receptor (beta chain) was retrieved from a study of T-cell reconstitution after alpha-beta-depleted transplantation in children. The study, taken as a whole, reports: The study reportedly traced alpha-beta T cells about two months after transplant to several hundred expanded graft clones.

The CDR3 loop spans 15 amino acids. The V end was cut by 3 bases, the J end by 4 bases, with 18 bases between. CDR1 is DFQATT and CDR2 is SNEGSKA in the germline V gene (reference sequence). The library targeted TCRbeta and was prepared with unique molecular identifiers. Using its own MiXCR run on the PCR reads, TCRdb lists one record per CDR3 protein. The sample contains hundreds of thousands of distinct CDR3 sequences, 10% to 15% of which appear only once. Of note for this clonotype: Antigen specificity is unknown.

Here the sequenced sample was PBMCs, mostly from graft donor cells, taken 360 days after TCRalphabeta/CD19-depleted stem cell transplant. This TCR was recovered from a male patient younger than 18 who had a stem cell transplant for acute myeloid leukemia, so the T cells may come from the graft donor. V and J are TRBV20-1 and TRBJ1-2; D uncertain. The CDR3 sequence: CSASGMGLGGYGYTF. As DNA, the CDR3 is TGCAGTGCTAGTGGTATGGGCCTGGGAGGCTATGGCTACACCTTC.